One and the same sample provided the 15 T cell receptor beta chains below, sequenced in a study of Tregs in tolerant kidney transplant recipients. The table came from immunoSEQ multiplex PCR; TCRdb's copy has only in-frame clones and leaves some out. The profile covers more than 90,000 clones, with about 90% appearing a single time and more than 0.45% taken by the ten largest. The sequenced sample consisted of CD4+ T cells from blood. The receptors were gathered from a human donor in good health.

The chain links TRBV4-1 to TRBJ2-7, with D unresolved. The V end lost 4 bases, the J end lost 6 bases, and 16 bases lay between the germline ends. Germline loops: CDR1 MGHRA, CDR2 YSYEKL. The CDR3 contains 14 residues. The CDR3 nucleotides read TGCGCCAGCAGCCCCCGCCCCAGGCAACCCGAGCAGTACTTC. Its translation is CASSPRPRQPEQYF.

The chain carries TRBV21-1 and TRBJ2-3. TRBV21-1 is marked as a pseudogene. This CDR3 contains 12 residues. CDR3: CASSQFGDTQYF. CDR3 DNA sequence: TGTGCCAGCAGCCAATTTGGGGATACGCAGTATTTT.

The rearrangement links TRBV9 to TRBJ2-1; D is unclear. Germline V CDR1 and CDR2: SGDLS, YYNGEE. The CDR3 is 16 residues long. V was shortened by 0 bases and J by 2 bases, with 12 bases between the two germline ends. The CDR3 bases are TGTGCCAGCAGCGTAGCGGGTGGGGAAACCTACAATGAGCAGTTCTTC. Residues: CASSVAGGETYNEQFF.

The chain is built from TRBV10-1 and TRBJ1-3; D gene ambiguous. V was pared by 0 bases and J by 4 bases, with 4 bases between. Germline CDR1 and CDR2: WNHNN and SYGVQD (reference sequence). This CDR3 has 13 residues. The CDR3 nucleotides read TGCGCCAGCAGTGAGTCCTGGGGAAACACCATATATTTT. Its protein product is CASSESWGNTIYF.

This clone has only one observation. J is TRBJ2-1 and V is TRBV5-1; D uncertain. The CDR3 has 13 residues. Trimming pared 4 bases from V and 7 bases from J, leaving 12 bases between. Looked up from germline, CDR1 is SGHRS and CDR2 is YFSETQ. The CDR3 loop is CASSPAFVNEQFF. The CDR3, as DNA: TGCGCCAGCAGCCCCGCTTTTGTGAATGAGCAGTTCTTC.

J is TRBJ2-2 and V is TRBV15, with D unclear. The CDR3 length is 16 residues. The V gene's germline CDR1 is LNHNV and CDR2 YYDKDF (reference sequence). The V gene lost 0 bases and the J gene lost 0 bases, with 8 bases spanning the gap. CDR3 coding DNA: TGTGCCACCAGCAGAGATCGGGCAGCGAACACCGGGGAGCTGTTTTTT. Translating gives CATSRDRAANTGELFF.

The rearrangement links TRBV7-2 to TRBJ2-7; D is undetermined. Trimming removed 5 bases from V and 0 bases from J, with 8 bases in between. Germline loops: CDR1 SGHTA, CDR2 FQGNSA. This CDR3 spans 13 amino acids. For the CDR3, the DNA is TGTGCCAGCAGCCGTGACAACTCCTACGAGCAGTACTTC. Its translation is CASSRDNSYEQYF.

V is TRBV6-6 and J is TRBJ2-4, with 8 nucleotides matching TRBD2. The CDR3 consists of 16 residues. V trimming: 2 bases; J trimming: 3 bases; junction bases outside the gene matches: 6. From germline, CDR1 is MNHNY and CDR2 SVGAGI (reference sequence). The CDR3 reads CASSYGTGGLKNIQYF. CDR3 coding DNA: TGTGCCAGCAGTTACGGGACGGGGGGGCTCAAAAACATTCAGTACTTC.

This clone was seen a single time. This chain connects TRBV5-4 to TRBJ2-7; 7 bases are a match to TRBD1. CDR3 length: 15 residues. The V gene end was trimmed by 6 bases and the J gene end by 5 bases; junction bases not matched to a gene: 14. Germline V lookup: CDR1 SGHNT, CDR2 YYREEE (reference sequence). The CDR3 loop reads CASMLRQGEFHEQYF. The CDR3 bases are TGTGCCAGCATGCTCAGACAGGGAGAATTCCACGAGCAGTACTTC. The entire variable domain, with the rest obtained from reference TRBV5-4 and TRBJ2-7, is as follows: ETGVTQSPTHLIKTRGQQVTLRCSSQSGHNTVSWYQQALGQGPQFIFQYYREEENGRGNFPPRFSGLQFPNYSSELNVNALELDDSALYLCASMLRQGEFHEQYFGPGTRLTVT.

The CDR3 region has the DNA TGTGCCAGCAGTTTATCGCCCCCAGGGGCCTCCTACGAGCAGTACTTC. It yields the protein CASSLSPPGASYEQYF. The chain recombines TRBV27 with TRBJ2-7, with D perhaps matching TRBD1 (6 bases). The germline V gene encodes CDR1 MNHEY and CDR2 SMNVEV (reference sequence). The length of the CDR3 is 16 residues. Deletions cut 0 bases from V and 0 bases from J, with 12 bases between.

J is TRBJ2-7 and V is TRBV5-4; 9 positions match TRBD1. This CDR3 has 14 residues. V dropped 5 bases and J dropped 6; count of bases not matched to a gene: 9. Germline V gene data show CDR1 as SGHNT and CDR2 as YYREEE (reference sequence). The CDR3 sequence is CASSTDRGWVEQYF. The CDR3 coding sequence is TGTGCCAGCAGTACCGACAGGGGGTGGGTCGAGCAGTACTTC.

J is TRBJ1-5 and V is TRBV10-3, with D possibly being TRBD1 (5 bases). Deletions cut 2 bases from V and 1 base from J, with 9 bases between. Germline V gives CDR1 ENHRY, CDR2 SYGVKD. The CDR3 is 15 amino acids. The CDR3 sequence is CAISEQGLSNQPQHF. Here the CDR3 DNA reads TGTGCCATCAGTGAGCAGGGCCTCAGCAATCAGCCCCAGCATTTT.

The rearrangement links TRBV5-1 to TRBJ2-2; TRBD1 matches 7 bases. V lost 1 base, J lost 3 bases, and 3 bases stayed unmatched. Germline V CDR1 and CDR2: SGHRS, YFSETQ. This CDR3 spans 15 amino acids. The CDR3 DNA follows: TGCGCCAGCAGCTTGACAGGGGTCGACACCGGGGAGCTGTTTTTT. Amino acids: CASSLTGVDTGELFF.

The chain uses TRBV5-1 and TRBJ1-1; no firm D call. This CDR3 comprises 14 residues. The germline V gene has CDR1 SGHRS and CDR2 YFSETQ. V dropped 0 bases and J dropped 1 base, with 7 bases sitting between them. Written as DNA, the CDR3 is TGCGCCAGCAGCTTGGACAGTTGGAACACTGAAGCTTTCTTT. It encodes CASSLDSWNTEAFF.

The rearrangement uses TRBV10-3 and TRBJ1-1, with D unresolved. Trimming took 10 bases from V and 5 from J, leaving 20 bases between them. The CDR3 contains 14 residues. Germline V gene lookup returns CDR1 ENHRY and CDR2 SYGVKD. CDR3 amino acids: CATAIGPGGTEAFF. CDR3 coding DNA: TGTGCCACCGCCATTGGACCGGGAGGGACTGAAGCTTTCTTT.